This T cell receptor (beta chain) was documented in a study of human T cells and chemical hapten exposure. This CDR3 is 17 amino acids long. Looked up from germline, CDR1 is LGHNA and CDR2 is YNFKEQ. J lost 5 bases, V lost 0 bases, and 8 bases had no gene match. The library put unique molecular identifiers onto individual cDNA molecules. TCRdb processed the RACE reads anew with MiXCR; each CDR3 protein has one entry. The repertoire holds some 100,000 distinct CDR3 sequences, with 9% to 9.5% as singletons. Sample time point: patch test 2, 6 weeks after DPC sensitization. The treatment was: therapeutic diphenylcyclopropenone sensitization with weekly scalp DPC. This clonotype appeared many times. Its matching antigen is unknown. General observations from the study: Expanded TCRs were compared with controls, and the expanded TCRs formed significantly more large CDR3 similarity clusters.

The sequence was obtained from a woman in her thirties or forties with alopecia areata. Some clones in this sample may be carry-over from other donors' samples. The sample was whole blood, taken in connection with sensitization to the hapten diphenylcyclopropenone (DPC). The gene calls are TRBV4-2 and TRBJ2-3, with 10 bases identical to TRBD2. CDR3 region: CASSQEALAGRQDTQYF. The CDR3 coding sequence is TGTGCCAGCAGCCAAGAGGCACTAGCGGGAAGGCAAGATACGCAGTATTTT.